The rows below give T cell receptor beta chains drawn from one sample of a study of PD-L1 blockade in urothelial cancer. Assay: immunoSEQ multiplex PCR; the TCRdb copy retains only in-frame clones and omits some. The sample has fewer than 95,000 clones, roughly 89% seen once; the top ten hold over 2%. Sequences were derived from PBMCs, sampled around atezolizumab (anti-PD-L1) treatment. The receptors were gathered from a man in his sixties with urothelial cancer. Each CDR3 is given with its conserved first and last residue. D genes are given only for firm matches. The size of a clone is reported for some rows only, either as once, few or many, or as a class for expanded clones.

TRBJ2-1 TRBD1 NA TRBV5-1 CASSLGTGGGEQFF TGTGCCAGCAGCTTGGGGACAGGGGGAGGGGAGCAGTTCTTC
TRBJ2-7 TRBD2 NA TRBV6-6 CASSNPEREEYYEQYF TGTGCCAGCAGTAACCCTGAGCGGGAGGAATACTACGAGCAGTACTTC
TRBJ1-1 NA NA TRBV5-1 CASSEESEAFF TGCGCCAGCAGCGAGGAGAGTGAAGCTTTCTTT
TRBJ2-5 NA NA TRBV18 CASSAGQETQYF TGTGCCAGCTCTGCGGGCCAAGAGACCCAGTACTTC
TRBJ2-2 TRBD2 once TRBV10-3 CAISDRVAGGDTGELFF TGTGCCATCAGTGACAGGGTAGCGGGCGGGGACACCGGGGAGCTGTTTTTT
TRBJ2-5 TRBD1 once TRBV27 CASSDLTGQETQYF TGTGCCAGCAGTGATTTGACAGGGCAAGAGACCCAGTACTTC
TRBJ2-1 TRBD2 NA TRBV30 CAWTLPLGTSGGSIRNEQFF TGTGCCTGGACCCTTCCCCTCGGGACTAGCGGGGGGTCTATAAGGAATGAGCAGTTCTTC
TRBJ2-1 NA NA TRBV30 CAWSGGLSSYNEQFF TGTGCCTGGAGTGGGGGCTTAAGCTCCTACAATGAGCAGTTCTTC
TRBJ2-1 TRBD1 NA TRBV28 CASTGPRDRGLREQFF TGTGCCAGCACGGGACCCCGGGACAGGGGGCTGCGTGAGCAGTTCTTC
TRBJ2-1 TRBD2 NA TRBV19 CASSTSGTTLGGNEQFF TGTGCCAGTAGTACCTCCGGGACTACCCTAGGTGGGAATGAGCAGTTCTTC
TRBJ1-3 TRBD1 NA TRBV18 CASSPGTGGSGNTIYF TGTGCCAGCTCACCTGGGACAGGGGGCTCTGGAAACACCATATATTTT
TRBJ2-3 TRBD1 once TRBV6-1 CASSETRDRRQTDTQYF TGTGCCAGCAGTGAAACCCGGGACAGACGGCAAACAGATACGCAGTATTTT
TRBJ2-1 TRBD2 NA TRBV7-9 CASSPHHSGGVNEQFF TGTGCCAGCAGCCCACATCATAGCGGGGGGGTCAATGAGCAGTTCTTC
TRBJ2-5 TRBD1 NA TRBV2 CASSARDRSQETQYF TGTGCCAGCAGTGCCCGGGACAGGTCCCAAGAGACCCAGTACTTC
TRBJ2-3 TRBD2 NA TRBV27 CASSFDGELAGATDTQYF TGTGCCAGCAGTTTCGATGGAGAACTAGCGGGAGCCACAGATACGCAGTATTTT
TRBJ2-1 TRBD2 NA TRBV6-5 CASSLSLAGGPNEQFF TGTGCCAGCAGTTTATCACTAGCGGGAGGGCCTAATGAGCAGTTCTTC
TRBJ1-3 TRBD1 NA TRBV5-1 CASSGQGAAGNTIYF TGCGCCAGCAGCGGCCAGGGGGCAGCTGGAAACACCATATATTTT
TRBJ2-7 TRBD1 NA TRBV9 CASSEGQGYGEQYF TGTGCCAGCAGCGAGGGACAGGGGTATGGCGAGCAGTACTTC
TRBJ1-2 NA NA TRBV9 CASSVGIAPSGYGYTF TGTGCCAGCAGCGTAGGGATAGCCCCGTCGGGGTATGGCTACACCTTC
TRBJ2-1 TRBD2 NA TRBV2 CASKVSGGPVGEQFF TGTGCCAGCAAGGTTAGCGGGGGCCCCGTCGGGGAGCAGTTCTTC
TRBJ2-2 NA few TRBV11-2 CASSLNTGELFF TGTGCCAGCAGCCTAAACACCGGGGAGCTGTTTTTT
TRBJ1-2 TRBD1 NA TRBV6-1 CASSSDPTGGYGYTF TGTGCCAGCAGTTCCGATCCTACAGGGGGCTATGGCTACACCTTC
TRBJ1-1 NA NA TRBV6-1 CASSDGGNTEAFF TGTGCCAGCAGTGACGGAGGGAACACTGAAGCTTTCTTT
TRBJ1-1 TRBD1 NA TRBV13 CASRDRGESNTEAFF TGTGCCAGCAGGGACAGGGGGGAGTCGAACACTGAAGCTTTCTTT
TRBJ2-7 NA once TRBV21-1 CASSDPTEGEGPGYEQYF TGTGCCAGCAGCGACCCCACGGAGGGGGAGGGTCCGGGATACGAGCAGTACTTC
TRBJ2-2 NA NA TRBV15 CATSRDQGRAGELFF TGTGCCACCAGCAGAGATCAGGGCAGGGCCGGGGAGCTGTTTTTT
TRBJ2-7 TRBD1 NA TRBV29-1 CSVVPGQGSNEQYF TGCAGCGTTGTTCCGGGACAGGGGAGCAACGAGCAGTACTTC
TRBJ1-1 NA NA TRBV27 CASSLSGTSEAFF TGTGCCAGCAGTTTATCTGGGACTTCTGAAGCTTTCTTT
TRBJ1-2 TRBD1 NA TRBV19 CASSSSYRGFYGYTF TGTGCCAGTAGTTCCTCGTACAGGGGATTCTATGGCTACACCTTC
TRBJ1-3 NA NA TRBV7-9 CASSLLGQRSGNTIYF TGTGCCAGCAGCTTATTGGGGCAGCGCTCTGGAAACACCATATATTTT
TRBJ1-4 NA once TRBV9 CASSRGGQGDEKLFF TGTGCCAGCAGCCGGGGGGGTCAGGGTGATGAAAAACTGTTTTTT
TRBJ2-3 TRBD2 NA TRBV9 CASSVGIRTSGADTQYF TGTGCCAGCAGCGTAGGAATTCGGACTAGCGGGGCGGATACGCAGTATTTT
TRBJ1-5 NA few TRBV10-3 CAISDQGMYNQPQHF TGTGCCATCAGTGACCAGGGGATGTACAATCAGCCCCAGCATTTT
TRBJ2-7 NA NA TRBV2 CASSLTLFIIDVAHEQYF TGTGCCAGCAGCCTCACCCTTTTCATCATCGACGTAGCCCACGAGCAGTACTTC
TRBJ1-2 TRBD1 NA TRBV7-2 CASTRNQGAYGYTF TGTGCCAGCACCCGAAACCAGGGGGCCTATGGCTACACCTTC
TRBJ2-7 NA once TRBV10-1 CASSENRWREQYF TGCGCCAGCAGTGAAAACAGATGGCGCGAGCAGTACTTC
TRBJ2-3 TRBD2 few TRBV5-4 CASSAQTSGGGHTQYF TGTGCCAGCAGCGCACAAACTAGCGGGGGGGGGCACACGCAGTATTTT
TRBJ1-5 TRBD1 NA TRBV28 CASYRGSNQPQHF TGTGCCAGCTACAGGGGGAGCAATCAGCCCCAGCATTTT
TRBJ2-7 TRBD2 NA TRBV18 CASSPDYSGGAFEQYF TGTGCCAGCTCACCCGACTATAGCGGGGGTGCTTTCGAGCAGTACTTC
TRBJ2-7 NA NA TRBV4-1 CASSQEQAAYEQYF TGCGCCAGCAGCCAAGAACAAGCGGCCTACGAGCAGTACTTC
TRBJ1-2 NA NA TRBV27 CASSLNPSAQLYGYTF TGTGCCAGCAGCTTAAATCCTTCGGCACAGCTCTATGGCTACACCTTC
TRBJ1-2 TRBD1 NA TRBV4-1 CASSRDPSGTGDGGYGYTF TGCGCCAGCAGCCGCGATCCTTCCGGGACAGGGGATGGAGGCTATGGCTACACCTTC
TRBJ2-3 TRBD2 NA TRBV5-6 CASSLGAGASTDTQYF TGTGCCAGCAGCTTGGGAGCGGGAGCTAGCACAGATACGCAGTATTTT
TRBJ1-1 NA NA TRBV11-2 CASSFTGLNTEAFF TGTGCCAGCAGCTTTACAGGTTTGAACACTGAAGCTTTCTTT
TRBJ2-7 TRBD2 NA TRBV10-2 CASSEPAGARYEQYF TGCGCCAGCAGTGAGCCGGCGGGAGCTAGGTACGAGCAGTACTTC
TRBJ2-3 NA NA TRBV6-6 CASSGTAHQYF TGTGCCAGCAGCGGGACTGCTCATCAGTATTTT